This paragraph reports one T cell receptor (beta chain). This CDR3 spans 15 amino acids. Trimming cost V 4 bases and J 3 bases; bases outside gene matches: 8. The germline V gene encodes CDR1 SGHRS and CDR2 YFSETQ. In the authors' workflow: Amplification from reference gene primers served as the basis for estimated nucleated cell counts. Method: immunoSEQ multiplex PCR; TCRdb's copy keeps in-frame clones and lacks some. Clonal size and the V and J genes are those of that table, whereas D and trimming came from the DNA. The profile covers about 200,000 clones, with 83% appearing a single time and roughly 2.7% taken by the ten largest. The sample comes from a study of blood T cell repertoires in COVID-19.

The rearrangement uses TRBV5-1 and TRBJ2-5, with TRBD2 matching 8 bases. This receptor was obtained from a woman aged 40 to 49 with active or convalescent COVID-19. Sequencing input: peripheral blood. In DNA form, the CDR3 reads TGCGCCAGCAGCCAAGGGACTAGATCTGAAGAGACCCAGTACTTC. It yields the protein CASSQGTRSEETQYF.